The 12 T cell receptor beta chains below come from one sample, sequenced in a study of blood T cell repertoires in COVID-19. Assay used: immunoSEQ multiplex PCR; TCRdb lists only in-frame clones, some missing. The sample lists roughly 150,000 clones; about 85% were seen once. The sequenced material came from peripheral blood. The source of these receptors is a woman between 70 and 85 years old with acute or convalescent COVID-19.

The CDR3 region is CASSLKSSGANVLTF. CDR3 coding DNA: TGTGCCAGCAGCTTAAAGAGCTCTGGGGCCAACGTCCTGACTTTC. V usage is TRBV11-1 and J usage is TRBJ2-6, with D unresolved. The germline V and J ends were trimmed by 2 bases and 0 bases, with 5 bases remaining between them. The CDR3 totals 15 residues. CDR1 is SGHAT, CDR2 FQDESV, per germline (reference sequence).

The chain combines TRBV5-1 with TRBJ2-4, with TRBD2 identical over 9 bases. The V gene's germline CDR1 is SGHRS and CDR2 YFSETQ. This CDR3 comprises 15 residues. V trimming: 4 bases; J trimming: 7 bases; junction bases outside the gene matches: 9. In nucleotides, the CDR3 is TGCGCCAGCAGCCGCCTGGACGCGGGGGGGAACATTCAGTACTTC. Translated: CASSRLDAGGNIQYF.

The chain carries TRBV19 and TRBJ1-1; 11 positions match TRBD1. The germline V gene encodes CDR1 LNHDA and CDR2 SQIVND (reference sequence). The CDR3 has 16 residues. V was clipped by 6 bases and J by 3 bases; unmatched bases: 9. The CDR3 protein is CASRPWDRGMDTEAFF. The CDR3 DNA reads TGTGCCAGTAGGCCCTGGGACAGGGGGATGGACACTGAAGCTTTCTTT.

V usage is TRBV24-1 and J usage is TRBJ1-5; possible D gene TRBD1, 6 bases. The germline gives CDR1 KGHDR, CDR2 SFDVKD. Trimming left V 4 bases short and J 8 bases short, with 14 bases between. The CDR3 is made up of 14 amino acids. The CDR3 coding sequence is TGTGCCACCAGTGACCCTACAGGGCTGGAGCCCCAGCATTTT. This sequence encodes CATSDPTGLEPQHF.

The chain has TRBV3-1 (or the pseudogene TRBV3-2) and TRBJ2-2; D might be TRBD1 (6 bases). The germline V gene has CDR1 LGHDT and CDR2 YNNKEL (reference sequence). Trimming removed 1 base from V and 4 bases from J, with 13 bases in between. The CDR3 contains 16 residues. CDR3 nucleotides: TGTGCCAGCAGCCAAGCTCGGACAGAACTCACCGGGGAGCTGTTTTTT. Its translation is CASSQARTELTGELFF.

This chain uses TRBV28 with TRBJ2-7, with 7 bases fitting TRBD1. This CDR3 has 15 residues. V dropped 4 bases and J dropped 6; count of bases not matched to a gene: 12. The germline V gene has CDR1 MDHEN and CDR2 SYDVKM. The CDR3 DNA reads TGTGCCAGCAGTTCCCGCAAACAGGGGACCCTCGAGCAGTACGTC. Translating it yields CASSSRKQGTLEQYV.

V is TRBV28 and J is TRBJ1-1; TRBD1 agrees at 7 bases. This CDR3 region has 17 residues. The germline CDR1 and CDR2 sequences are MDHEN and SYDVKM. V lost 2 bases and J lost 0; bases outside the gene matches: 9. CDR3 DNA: TGTGCCAGCAGTTTACCCGGGACAGACATCATGAACACTGAAGCTTTCTTT. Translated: CASSLPGTDIMNTEAFF.

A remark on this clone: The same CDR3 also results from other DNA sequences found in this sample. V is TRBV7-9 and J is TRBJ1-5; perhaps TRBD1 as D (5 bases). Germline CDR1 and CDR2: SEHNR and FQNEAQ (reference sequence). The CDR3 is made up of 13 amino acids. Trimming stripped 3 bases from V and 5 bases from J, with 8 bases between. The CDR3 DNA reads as TGTGCCAGCAGCTTGGGGGGTTATCAGCCCCAGCATTTT. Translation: CASSLGGYQPQHF.

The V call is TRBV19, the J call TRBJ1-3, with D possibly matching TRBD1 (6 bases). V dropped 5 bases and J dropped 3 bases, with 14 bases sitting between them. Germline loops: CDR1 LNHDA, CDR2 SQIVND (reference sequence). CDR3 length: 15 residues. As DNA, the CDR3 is TGTGCCAGTAGTCCTTGGGGGCAGGATGGAAACACCATATATTTT. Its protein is CASSPWGQDGNTIYF.

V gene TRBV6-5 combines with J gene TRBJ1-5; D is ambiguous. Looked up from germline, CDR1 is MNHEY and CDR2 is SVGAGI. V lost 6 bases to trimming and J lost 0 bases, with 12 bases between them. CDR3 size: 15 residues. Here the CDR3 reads CASRTVHTSNQPQHF. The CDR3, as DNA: TGTGCCAGCAGAACCGTGCACACTAGCAATCAGCCCCAGCATTTT.

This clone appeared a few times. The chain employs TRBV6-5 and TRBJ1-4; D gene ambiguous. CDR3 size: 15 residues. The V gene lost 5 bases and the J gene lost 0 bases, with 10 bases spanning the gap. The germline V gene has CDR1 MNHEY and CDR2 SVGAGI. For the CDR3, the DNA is TGTGCCAGCAGTAAGGAGGGAGCAACTAATGAAAAACTGTTTTTT. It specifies CASSKEGATNEKLFF.

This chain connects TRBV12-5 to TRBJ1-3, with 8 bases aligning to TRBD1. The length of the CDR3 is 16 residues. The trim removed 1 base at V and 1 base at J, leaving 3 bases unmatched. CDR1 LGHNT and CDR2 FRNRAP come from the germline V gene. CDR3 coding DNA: TGTGCTAGTGGTTTGGGACAGGGGTTTTCTGGAAACACCATATATTTT. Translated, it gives CASGLGQGFSGNTIYF.